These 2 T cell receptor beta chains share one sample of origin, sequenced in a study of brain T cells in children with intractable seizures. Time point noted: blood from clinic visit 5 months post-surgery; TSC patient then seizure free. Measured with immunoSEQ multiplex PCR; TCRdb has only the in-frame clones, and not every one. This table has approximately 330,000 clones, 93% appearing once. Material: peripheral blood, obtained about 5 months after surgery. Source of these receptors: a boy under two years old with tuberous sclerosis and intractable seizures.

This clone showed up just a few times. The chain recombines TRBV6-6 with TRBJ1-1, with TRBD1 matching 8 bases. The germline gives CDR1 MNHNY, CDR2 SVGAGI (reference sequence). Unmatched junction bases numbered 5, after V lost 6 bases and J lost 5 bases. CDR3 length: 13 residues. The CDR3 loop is CASSRGQGTEAFF. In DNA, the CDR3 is TGTGCCAGCAGCAGGGGGCAAGGGACTGAAGCTTTCTTT.

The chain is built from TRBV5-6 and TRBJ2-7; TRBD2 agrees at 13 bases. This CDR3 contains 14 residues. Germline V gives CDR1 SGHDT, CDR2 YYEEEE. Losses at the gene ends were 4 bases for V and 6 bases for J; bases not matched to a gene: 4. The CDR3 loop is CASSPGLAGIEQYF. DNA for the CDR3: TGTGCCAGCAGCCCGGGACTAGCGGGGATCGAGCAGTACTTC.